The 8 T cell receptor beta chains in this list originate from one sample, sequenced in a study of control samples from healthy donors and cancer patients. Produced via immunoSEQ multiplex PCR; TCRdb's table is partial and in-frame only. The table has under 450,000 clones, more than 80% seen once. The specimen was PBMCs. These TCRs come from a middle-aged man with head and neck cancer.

CDR3 DNA: TGCAGCGTTGGTTCAGGGCCTGAAGCTTTCTTT. It translates to CSVGSGPEAFF. V usage is TRBV29-1 and J usage is TRBJ1-1; TRBD1 is a possible D gene (5 bases). The CDR3 runs 11 residues. Trimming removed 4 bases at V and 6 bases at J, with 9 bases between. CDR1 and CDR2 from the germline V gene are SQVTM and ANQGSEA.

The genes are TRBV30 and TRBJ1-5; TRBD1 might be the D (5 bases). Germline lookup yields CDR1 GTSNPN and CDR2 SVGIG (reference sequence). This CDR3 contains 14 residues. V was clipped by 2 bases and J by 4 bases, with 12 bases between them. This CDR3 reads CAWSPGPRNQPQHF. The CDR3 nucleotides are TGTGCCTGGAGTCCGGGGCCAAGGAATCAGCCCCAGCATTTT.

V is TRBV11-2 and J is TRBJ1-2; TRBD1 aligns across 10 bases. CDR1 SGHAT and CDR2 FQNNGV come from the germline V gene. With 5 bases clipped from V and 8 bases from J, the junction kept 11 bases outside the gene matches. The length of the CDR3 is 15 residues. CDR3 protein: CASSGRDRGPLGYTF. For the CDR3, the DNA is TGTGCCAGCAGCGGCCGGGACAGGGGTCCCCTGGGCTACACCTTC.

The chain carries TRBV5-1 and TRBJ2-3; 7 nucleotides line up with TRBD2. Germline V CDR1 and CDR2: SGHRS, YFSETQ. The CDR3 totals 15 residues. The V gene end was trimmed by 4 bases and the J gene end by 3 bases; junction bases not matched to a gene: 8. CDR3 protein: CASSPASGETDTQYF. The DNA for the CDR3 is TGCGCCAGCAGCCCAGCTAGCGGAGAGACAGATACGCAGTATTTT.

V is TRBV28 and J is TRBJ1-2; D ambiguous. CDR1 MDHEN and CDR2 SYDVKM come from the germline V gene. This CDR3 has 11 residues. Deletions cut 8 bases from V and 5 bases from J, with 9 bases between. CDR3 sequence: CASGQEYGYTF. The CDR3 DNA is TGTGCCAGCGGGCAGGAGTATGGCTACACCTTC.

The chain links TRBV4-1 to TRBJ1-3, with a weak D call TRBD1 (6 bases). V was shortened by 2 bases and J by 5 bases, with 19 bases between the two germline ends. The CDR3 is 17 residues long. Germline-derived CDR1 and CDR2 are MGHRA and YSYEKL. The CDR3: CASSQPSGRGARNTIYF. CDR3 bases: TGCGCCAGCAGCCAACCTTCCGGTAGGGGGGCCCGAAACACCATATATTTT.

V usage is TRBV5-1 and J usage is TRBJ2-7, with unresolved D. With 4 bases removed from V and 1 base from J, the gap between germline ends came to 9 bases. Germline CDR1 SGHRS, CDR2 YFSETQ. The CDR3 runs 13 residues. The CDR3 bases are TGCGCCAGCAGCCACGCGGCATCCTACGAGCAGTACTTC. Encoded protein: CASSHAASYEQYF.

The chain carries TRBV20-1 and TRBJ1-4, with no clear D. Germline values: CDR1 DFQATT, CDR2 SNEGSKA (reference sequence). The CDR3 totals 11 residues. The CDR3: CTCGRSEKLFF. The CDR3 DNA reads TGCACGTGTGGGCGCAGTGAAAAACTGTTTTTT.